The next 19 T cell receptor beta chains were all read from a single sample in a study of shared clonotypes between healthy human individuals. TCRdb's table, derived via immunoSEQ multiplex PCR, lists solely in-frame clones and lacks some. The table shows approximately 2.3 million clones, with approximately 95% occurring only once. The specimen sequenced was naive CD4+ T cells from PBMCs. Stated subset: CD45RA+ positively selected. The receptor source for this set is a man between 18 and 29 years old in good health. Some clones in this sample may be carry-over from other donors' samples.

CDR3 sequence (DNA): TGCGCCAGCTGGACTAGCGGGACGGATACGCAGTATTTT. It yields the protein CASWTSGTDTQYF. The V gene is TRBV5-1, the J gene TRBJ2-3; 12 nucleotides agree with TRBD2. Germline CDR1 and CDR2: SGHRS and YFSETQ. The CDR3 is 13 residues long. Trimming removed 7 bases from V and 6 bases from J; junction bases left unmatched: 3.

This chain's CDR3 is CASQQGFTEAFF. CDR3 coding DNA: TGTGCCAGTCAACAGGGTTTCACTGAAGCTTTCTTT. The V and J genes are TRBV28 and TRBJ1-1; the D gene is possibly TRBD1 (6 bases). Germline CDR1 MDHEN, CDR2 SYDVKM. The V gene lost 9 bases and the J gene lost 4 bases, with 12 bases spanning the gap. CDR3 length: 12 residues.

The V call is TRBV19, the J call TRBJ1-2; unclear D gene. CDR1 and CDR2 from the germline V gene are LNHDA and SQIVND (reference sequence). Trimming shortened V by 5 bases and J by 0 bases, and 13 bases separated the two germline ends. CDR3 length: 15 amino acids. The CDR3 DNA reads as TGTGCCAGTAGTGTGGGCCTGCCCCCTAACTATGGCTACACCTTC. Translation gives CASSVGLPPNYGYTF.

CDR3 nucleotide sequence: TGTGCCAGCAGCTTGGGGACAGGGATAACCGGGGAGCTGTTTTTT. Translated: CASSLGTGITGELFF. This chain joins TRBV7-9 and TRBJ2-2; TRBD1 aligns across 9 bases. V shed 3 bases and J 5 bases; nucleotides not matched to a gene: 4. The CDR3 contains 15 residues. Germline-derived CDR1 and CDR2 are SEHNR and FQNEAQ (reference sequence).

This chain uses TRBV10-1 with TRBJ2-7, with 10 nucleotides matching TRBD2. This CDR3 is built from 15 residues. Trimming took 2 bases from V and 3 from J; bases not matched to a gene: 4. CDR1 is WNHNN and CDR2 is SYGVQD in the germline V gene (reference sequence). The CDR3 spells CASSERSSGSYEQYF. The CDR3 nucleotides read TGCGCCAGCAGTGAGCGGTCTAGCGGGAGCTACGAGCAGTACTTC.

The chain employs TRBV25-1 and TRBJ2-3; TRBD1 matches at 7 bases. Germline CDR1 is MGHDK and CDR2 is SYGVNS. This CDR3 has 15 residues. Trimming at V came to 1 base and at J to 9 bases, leaving 10 bases not matched to a gene. CDR3 bases: TGTGCCAGCAGTGAATCGACAGGGACGGCTGAGACGCAGTATTTT. Its translation is CASSESTGTAETQYF.

Regarding this clone: The sample carries other DNA sequences with the same CDR3. V and J are TRBV2 and TRBJ1-1; 7 positions agree with TRBD1. V shed 6 bases and J 1 base; nucleotides not matched to a gene: 2. This CDR3 comprises 13 residues. The germline V gene encodes CDR1 SNHLY and CDR2 FYNNEI. The DNA of the CDR3 is TGTGCCAGCAGACGACAGGGGAACACTGAAGCTTTCTTT. This translates into CASRRQGNTEAFF.

The CDR3 DNA follows: TGTGCCAGCAGCTTAGCCAGCGGGTCCAGGGATGAGCAGTTCTTC. Translated, it gives CASSLASGSRDEQFF. The chain links TRBV7-7 to TRBJ2-1; TRBD2 is a possible D gene (6 bases). V was cut by 0 bases and J by 8 bases, with 14 bases left in between. Germline V gene lookup returns CDR1 SSHAT and CDR2 FNYEAQ (reference sequence). The CDR3 is 15 amino acids.

This chain joins TRBV5-1 and TRBJ2-7, with a weak D call TRBD1 (5 bases). Trimming pared 1 base from V and 2 bases from J, leaving 10 bases between. The CDR3 sequence is 14 residues long. CDR1 is SGHRS and CDR2 is YFSETQ in the germline V gene. In DNA, the CDR3 is TGCGCCAGCAGCTTGACGCTGGACACCTACGAGCAGTACTTC. Encoded protein: CASSLTLDTYEQYF.

To note about this clone: The same CDR3 arises from other DNA sequences in this sample as well. J is TRBJ1-5 and V is TRBV5-1; TRBD1 agrees at 7 bases. From germline, CDR1 is SGHRS and CDR2 YFSETQ. J lost 4 bases, V lost 0 bases, and 4 bases had no gene match. This CDR3 is 15 amino acids long. The CDR3 DNA reads as TGCGCCAGCAGCTTGGGGGGACAGACGAATCAGCCCCAGCATTTT. This encodes CASSLGGQTNQPQHF.

The rearrangement links TRBV25-1 to TRBJ1-4; D perhaps matches TRBD1 (5 bases). This CDR3 has 15 residues. Trimming pared 5 bases from V and 3 bases from J, leaving 13 bases between. Germline V lookup: CDR1 MGHDK, CDR2 SYGVNS. CDR3 loop: CASSRTGPSNEKLFF. The CDR3 coding sequence is TGTGCCAGCAGTCGCACGGGGCCTTCTAATGAAAAACTGTTTTTT.

This chain uses TRBV2 with TRBJ2-7, with 9 bases fitting TRBD2. Trimming cost V 6 bases and J 4 bases; bases outside gene matches: 10. CDR1 and CDR2 (germline): SNHLY, FYNNEI. The CDR3 consists of 15 residues. CDR3 in amino acids: CASREPLAGPYEQYF. CDR3 bases: TGTGCCAGCAGGGAGCCGCTAGCGGGGCCATACGAGCAGTACTTC. Full variable domain (outside the CDR3, taken from reference TRBV2 and TRBJ2-7): EPEVTQTPSHQVTQMGQEVILRCVPISNHLYFYWYRQILGQKVEFLVSFYNNEISEKSEIFDDQFSVERPDGSNFTLKIRSTKLEDSAMYFCASREPLAGPYEQYFGPGTRLTVT.

This sequence joins TRBV28 and TRBJ2-1; TRBD2 matches 10 bases. The CDR3 has 16 amino acids. CDR1 and CDR2 from the germline V gene are MDHEN and SYDVKM. The V segment lost 4 bases and the J segment 5 bases; nucleotides outside the gene matches: 8. CDR3 DNA sequence: TGTGCCAGCAGTTCGGCGGCTAGCGGGAGTGACAATGAGCAGTTCTTC. Translating gives CASSSAASGSDNEQFF.

The CDR3 DNA reads TGTGCCTGGAGTACCGACAGCCGACAGCCCCAGCATTTT. Its protein product is CAWSTDSRQPQHF. The chain combines TRBV30 with TRBJ1-5, with a possible D match to TRBD1 (5 bases). Germline V lookup: CDR1 GTSNPN, CDR2 SVGIG (reference sequence). Trimming took off 2 bases at V and 7 bases at J, with 12 bases between the two ends. This CDR3 has 13 residues.

This chain links TRBV5-1 with TRBJ1-3; D perhaps matches TRBD1 (6 bases). V lost 5 bases to trimming and J lost 4 bases, with 16 bases between them. The CDR3 extends over 15 amino acids. Looked up from germline, CDR1 is SGHRS and CDR2 is YFSETQ. Written as DNA, the CDR3 is TGCGCCAGCAGGCCGGTAGGGGGTTCCGGAAACACCATATATTTT. As protein: CASRPVGGSGNTIYF.

The genes are TRBV28 and TRBJ1-6; 8 bases are a match to TRBD1. CDR1 is MDHEN, CDR2 SYDVKM, per germline. The CDR3 sequence is 14 residues long. J was trimmed by 7 bases and V by 9 bases; bases with no gene match: 8. Here the CDR3 reads CASRTGKGNSPLHF. CDR3 DNA: TGTGCCAGTCGGACAGGGAAGGGGAATTCACCCCTCCACTTT.

This clone was detected only a few times. The gene calls are TRBV20-1 and TRBJ1-2, with a possible D match to TRBD1 (5 bases). V lost 7 bases, J lost 12 bases, and 18 bases lay in between. There are 11 residues in the CDR3. Germline V CDR1 and CDR2: DFQATT, SNEGSKA (reference sequence). The CDR3 loop is CSGDGTVLHTF. The CDR3 region has the DNA TGCAGTGGTGACGGGACCGTCTTACACACCTTC.

As regards this clone: The identical CDR3 is also encoded by other nucleotide sequences in the sample. This chain connects TRBV18 to TRBJ1-2, with a tentative D call TRBD1 (5 bases). Deletions cut 0 bases from V and 4 bases from J, with 9 bases between. The CDR3 extends over 14 amino acids. Germline assignment: CDR1 KGHSH and CDR2 LQKENI. CDR3 residues: CASSPPVTGYGYTF. CDR3 DNA: TGTGCCAGCTCACCACCGGTAACAGGCTATGGCTACACCTTC. Combining the CDR3 with reference TRBV18 and TRBJ1-2 gives the whole variable domain NAGVMQNPRHLVRRRGQEARLRCSPMKGHSHVYWYRQLPEEGLKFMVYLQKENIIDESGMPKERFSAEFPKEGPSILRIQQVVRGDSAAYFCASSPPVTGYGYTFGSGTRLTVV.

J is TRBJ2-3 and V is TRBV9; 9 bases map to TRBD2. The trim removed 4 bases at V and 5 bases at J, leaving 11 bases unmatched. Per the germline V gene, CDR1 is SGDLS and CDR2 is YYNGEE. The CDR3 spans 16 residues. CDR3 protein: CASSPYGREGGDTQYF. The CDR3 bases are TGTGCCAGCAGCCCATACGGGCGGGAGGGAGGAGATACGCAGTATTTT. The whole variable domain, filled in from reference TRBV9 and TRBJ2-3, reads DSGVTQTPKHLITATGQRVTLRCSPRSGDLSVYWYQQSLDQGLQFLIQYYNGEERAKGNILERFSAQQFPDLHSELNLSSLELGDSALYFCASSPYGREGGDTQYFGPGTRLTVL.